The clone carrying this TCR beta chain has a count of ten or more. The antigen remains unidentified. This entry belongs to a study of neurological immune-mediated disorders. Overall study results and limits: In HTLV-1-associated myelopathy, TCR clonal expansion was greatest, whereas multiple sclerosis had the least, falling below healthy controls.

Over 190 million TCR-beta sequences from 15-18 subjects came from every sequencing run. TCRdb processed the 5' RACE reads anew with MiXCR; each CDR3 protein has one entry. The sample has about 50,000 distinct CDR3 sequences, about 9.3% seen once. Germline V gene data show CDR1 as SGHDT and CDR2 as YYEEEE. The CDR3 covers 16 residues. Trimming removed 2 bases from V and 0 bases from J, with 11 bases in between. The specimen was PBMCs. This TCR came from a woman aged 40 to 55 with HTLV-1-associated myelopathy (HAM/TSP). The chain recombines TRBV5-6 with TRBJ1-4, with unresolved D. As DNA, the CDR3 is TGTGCCAGCAGCTTCAAGACGGCTACAACTAATGAAAAACTGTTTTTT. Its translation is CASSFKTATTNEKLFF.